A single sample gave rise to the 27 T cell receptor beta chains below, sequenced in a study of blood T cell repertoires in COVID-19. The data were produced by immunoSEQ multiplex PCR, yet TCRdb's version contains in-frame clones alone and is incomplete. This table has approximately 130,000 clones, around 87% appearing once. Sequenced sample: peripheral blood. The receptors were sampled from a woman in her forties or fifties who had recovered from COVID-19.

Concerning this clone itself: Other nucleotide sequences from this sample produce the same CDR3. DNA for the CDR3: TGTGCCAGCCGGACAGGAGACTATGGCTACACCTTC. Its translation is CASRTGDYGYTF. The genes are TRBV28 and TRBJ1-2; 7 positions match TRBD1. The junction had 3 bases not matched to a gene; V was cut back by 8 bases and J by 3 bases. The CDR3 totals 12 residues. CDR1 and CDR2 from the germline V gene are MDHEN and SYDVKM.

This clone was picked up one time. The chain combines TRBV3-1 (or the pseudogene TRBV3-2) with TRBJ2-2; no definite D call. V was cut by 4 bases and J by 3 bases, with 12 bases left in between. CDR3 length: 15 amino acids. The germline V gene encodes CDR1 LGHDT and CDR2 YNNKEL (reference sequence). Here the CDR3 DNA reads TGTGCCAGCAGCCGTACTCCCACCCACACCGGGGAGCTGTTTTTT. Translating it yields CASSRTPTHTGELFF.

The J gene is TRBJ1-3, the V gene TRBV30, with TRBD1 as a possible D gene (5 bases). Trimming took 3 bases from V and 1 from J, leaving 10 bases between them. From germline, CDR1 is GTSNPN and CDR2 SVGIG (reference sequence). The CDR3 spans 14 residues. CDR3 coding DNA: TGTGCCTGGAGGCAAGGGGTGTCTGGAAACACCATATATTTT. Encoded protein: CAWRQGVSGNTIYF. The whole variable domain, filled in from reference TRBV30 and TRBJ1-3, reads SQTIHQWPATLVQPVGSPLSLECTVEGTSNPNLYWYRQAAGRGLQLLFYSVGIGQISSEVPQNLSASRPQDRQFILSSKKLLLSDSGFYLCAWRQGVSGNTIYFGEGSWLTVV.

J is TRBJ1-4 and V is TRBV7-9, with TRBD1 identical over 9 bases. This CDR3 comprises 15 residues. In germline, CDR1 is SEHNR, CDR2 FQNEAQ (reference sequence). V was pared by 3 bases and J by 5 bases, with 4 bases of the junction left unmatched. Here the CDR3 reads CASSFTGTGNEKLFF. CDR3 bases: TGTGCCAGCAGCTTCACCGGGACAGGGAATGAAAAACTGTTTTTT.

This clone was found a few times. The chain is built from TRBV5-1 and TRBJ1-1, with 8 bases fitting TRBD1. The CDR3 consists of 16 residues. The ends lost 4 bases at V and 0 bases at J; junction bases unmatched: 8. Germline CDR1 SGHRS, CDR2 YFSETQ. CDR3 sequence reads: CASSAQGGNMNTEAFF. DNA for the CDR3: TGCGCCAGCAGCGCACAGGGGGGGAACATGAACACTGAAGCTTTCTTT.

This clone was seen a single time. The chain employs TRBV7-9 and TRBJ1-4; the D gene is possibly TRBD1 (5 bases). The CDR3 contains 17 residues. Germline V gene sequence: CDR1 SEHNR, CDR2 FQNEAQ (reference sequence). Trimming pared 5 bases from V and 1 base from J, leaving 17 bases between. The CDR3 sequence: CASSPGQGGITNEKLFF. For the CDR3, the DNA is TGTGCCAGCAGCCCCGGGCAGGGCGGTATAACTAATGAAAAACTGTTTTTT.

This chain links TRBV5-8 with TRBJ2-1; tentatively, D is TRBD1 (6 bases). CDR3 size: 16 residues. V lost 6 bases to trimming and J lost 1 base, with 17 bases between them. In germline, CDR1 is SGHTS, CDR2 YDEGEE. CDR3 sequence (DNA): TGTGCCAGCACCCCCTCCGGGACACTGTCCTACAATGAGCAGTTCTTC. It is translated as CASTPSGTLSYNEQFF.

Regarding this clone: The same CDR3 arises from other DNA sequences in this sample as well. The chain uses TRBV11-1 and TRBJ1-2; 7 bases align to TRBD1. The CDR3 is 16 amino acids. V shed 1 base and J 8 bases; nucleotides not matched to a gene: 13. CDR1 SGHAT and CDR2 FQDESV come from the germline V gene (reference sequence). Here the CDR3 reads CASSLDSQGGIYGYTF. The CDR3 region has the DNA TGTGCCAGCAGCTTAGATTCTCAGGGGGGCATCTACGGCTACACCTTC.

The chain links TRBV6-6 to TRBJ1-5, with D tentatively TRBD1 (5 bases). This CDR3 has 15 amino acids. From germline, CDR1 is MNHNY and CDR2 SVGAGI (reference sequence). The V and J ends lost 6 bases and 10 bases respectively, with 22 bases between them. The CDR3 here is CASSPEAGLTEPQHF. CDR3 nucleotide sequence: TGTGCCAGCAGCCCCGAGGCGGGACTCACGGAACCCCAGCATTTT.

The V gene is TRBV30, the J gene TRBJ1-1; TRBD1 might be the D (5 bases). Germline CDR1 GTSNPN, CDR2 SVGIG (reference sequence). This CDR3 has 16 amino acids. V was clipped by 2 bases and J by 1 base, with 17 bases between them. The CDR3 nucleotides read TGTGCCTGGAGTCGTAAGGGATTACAGGCGAACACTGAAGCTTTCTTT. Translation: CAWSRKGLQANTEAFF.

The chain employs TRBV18 and TRBJ1-3; D is uncertain. Trimming cost V 3 bases and J 5 bases, with 20 bases left between them. CDR1 is KGHSH and CDR2 is LQKENI in the germline V gene. The CDR3 runs to 17 residues. CDR3 sequence: CASSPRLTALSRNTIYF. In DNA, the CDR3 is TGTGCCAGCTCACCGCGCTTAACAGCATTATCCAGAAACACCATATATTTT.

A few counts support this clone. CDR3 residues: CASSPGLAGPETQYF. CDR3 DNA: TGTGCCAGCAGTCCCGGACTAGCGGGGCCAGAGACCCAGTACTTC. V is TRBV2 and J is TRBJ2-5; 12 bases are shared with TRBD2. Per germline, CDR1 SNHLY and CDR2 FYNNEI. V lost 5 bases to trimming and J lost 4 bases; unmatched junction nucleotides: 5. This CDR3 has 15 residues. Based on the CDR3 plus reference TRBV2 and TRBJ2-5, the full variable domain is EPEVTQTPSHQVTQMGQEVILRCVPISNHLYFYWYRQILGQKVEFLVSFYNNEISEKSEIFDDQFSVERPDGSNFTLKIRSTKLEDSAMYFCASSPGLAGPETQYFGPGTRLLVL.

This chain joins TRBV9 and TRBJ2-5, with 9 positions matching TRBD1. CDR1 SGDLS and CDR2 YYNGEE come from the germline V gene. This CDR3 contains 14 residues. Losses at the gene ends were 5 bases for V and 5 bases for J; bases not matched to a gene: 7. In DNA, the CDR3 is TGTGCCAGCAGTGGAACAGGGGGCGCCGAGACCCAGTACTTC. Translation gives CASSGTGGAETQYF.

CDR3 protein: CTSRHGTGFSGELFF. As DNA, the CDR3 is TGCACCAGCAGACATGGGACAGGGTTTTCCGGGGAGCTGTTTTTT. The chain is built from TRBV1 and TRBJ2-2; the listed D gene, TRBD1, was not tested against the DNA. TRBV1 is classified as a pseudogene. The CDR3 totals 15 residues.

The chain links TRBV5-1 to TRBJ2-3; 12 nucleotides align to TRBD2. The CDR3 consists of 19 residues. After removal of 4 bases from V and 2 bases from J, the junction contained 14 bases not matched to a gene. CDR1 and CDR2 (germline): SGHRS, YFSETQ. Here the CDR3 DNA reads TGCGCCAGCAGCACCACTCTAGCGGGGGGGCGGTATTCCACAGATACGCAGTATTTT. This translates into CASSTTLAGGRYSTDTQYF.

The chain joins TRBV4-1 to TRBJ2-7, with 9 bases aligning to TRBD1. The germline V gene has CDR1 MGHRA and CDR2 YSYEKL. J lost 5 bases, V lost 2 bases, and 7 bases had no gene match. The CDR3 runs to 15 residues. CDR3 in amino acids: CASSQRDRETHEQYF. In DNA form, the CDR3 reads TGCGCCAGCAGCCAAAGGGACAGGGAGACTCACGAGCAGTACTTC.

This chain connects TRBV30 to TRBJ2-7; 10 nucleotides align to TRBD2. J lost 1 base, V lost 0 bases, and 3 bases had no gene match. Germline-derived CDR1 and CDR2 are GTSNPN and SVGIG (reference sequence). The CDR3 runs to 15 residues. Written as DNA, the CDR3 is TGTGCCTGGAGTGTACTACTAGCGGGATCCTACGAGCAGTACTTC. Translated: CAWSVLLAGSYEQYF. The full variable domain, rest sourced from reference TRBV30 and TRBJ2-7, is SQTIHQWPATLVQPVGSPLSLECTVEGTSNPNLYWYRQAAGRGLQLLFYSVGIGQISSEVPQNLSASRPQDRQFILSSKKLLLSDSGFYLCAWSVLLAGSYEQYFGPGTRLTVT.

This chain connects TRBV12-3 or TRBV12-4 to TRBJ1-2; D uncertain. V was cut by 3 bases and J by 5 bases, with 7 bases left in between. The CDR3 sequence is 12 residues long. CDR3 in amino acids: CASSFGRYGYTF. CDR3 coding DNA: TGTGCCAGCAGTTTTGGCAGGTATGGCTACACCTTC.

This chain uses TRBV11-3 with TRBJ2-1; TRBD2 aligns across 10 bases. From germline, CDR1 is SGHNT and CDR2 YENEEA. This CDR3 spans 16 amino acids. The V gene end was trimmed by 5 bases and the J gene end by 4 bases; junction bases not matched to a gene: 8. The CDR3 protein is CASSPRGAGGYNEQFF. CDR3 coding DNA: TGTGCCAGCAGCCCCCGGGGAGCGGGGGGGTACAATGAGCAGTTCTTC. Full variable domain (outside the CDR3, taken from reference TRBV11-3 and TRBJ2-1): EAGVVQSPRYKIIEKKQPVAFWCNPISGHNTLYWYLQNLGQGPELLIRYENEEAVDDSQLPKDRFSAERLKGVDSTLKIQPAELGDSAVYLCASSPRGAGGYNEQFFGPGTRLTVL.

This chain links TRBV11-1 with TRBJ2-5; perhaps TRBD2 as D (5 bases). Germline loops: CDR1 SGHAT, CDR2 FQDESV (reference sequence). CDR3 length: 15 residues. Trimming took off 1 base at V and 1 base at J, with 10 bases between the two ends. For the CDR3, the DNA is TGTGCCAGCAGCTTAGGATCGCGGGTCCAAGAGACCCAGTACTTC. Protein: CASSLGSRVQETQYF. The full variable domain, with the rest looked up from reference TRBV11-1 and TRBJ2-5, is EAEVAQSPRYKITEKSQAVAFWCDPISGHATLYWYRQILGQGPELLVQFQDESVVDDSQLPKDRFSAERLKGVDSTLKIQPAELGDSAMYLCASSLGSRVQETQYFGPGTRLLVL.

The rearrangement links TRBV28 to TRBJ1-2; the D is unclear. CDR3 length: 14 residues. Trimming pared 1 base from V and 10 bases from J, leaving 16 bases between. The germline CDR1 and CDR2 sequences are MDHEN and SYDVKM. The CDR3 loop reads CASSLYVFPPLYTF. In nucleotides, the CDR3 is TGTGCCAGCAGTTTATATGTCTTCCCCCCTCTCTACACCTTC.

V usage is TRBV11-2 and J usage is TRBJ1-2, with D unresolved. V was trimmed by 3 bases and J by 4 bases, leaving 9 bases between them. Germline V CDR1 and CDR2: SGHAT, FQNNGV. There are 13 residues in the CDR3. The CDR3 DNA is TGTGCCAGCAGCTTTGAGGGAGGCTATGGCTACACCTTC. It is translated as CASSFEGGYGYTF.

The V and J genes are TRBV9 and TRBJ2-3, with TRBD2 matching over 8 bases. V lost 0 bases to trimming and J lost 4 bases; unmatched junction nucleotides: 4. CDR3 length: 15 amino acids. The germline CDR1 and CDR2 sequences are SGDLS and YYNGEE. CDR3: CASSVESGRADTQYF. CDR3 DNA sequence: TGTGCCAGCAGCGTAGAAAGCGGGAGAGCAGATACGCAGTATTTT.

The CDR3 sequence is CASSQARLTSGRGYTGELFF. The DNA of the CDR3 is TGTGCCAGCAGCCAAGCCAGGCTGACTAGCGGGAGAGGGTACACCGGGGAGCTGTTTTTT. The rearrangement uses TRBV14 and TRBJ2-2, with 12 bases fitting TRBD2. This CDR3 spans 20 amino acids. CDR1 SGHDN and CDR2 FVKESK come from the germline V gene. With 1 base clipped from V and 3 bases from J, the junction kept 12 bases outside the gene matches.

For this clone: Relative to the germline gene, one junction end is altered; a read error may explain this. CDR3 in DNA: TGTGCCAGCAGCCAAGGGCCCTTAGCGGGAGCCAACTTC. Residues: CASSQGPLAGANF. J is TRBJ2-7 and V is TRBV3-1 (or the pseudogene TRBV3-2), with 9 bases that match TRBD2. Looked up from germline, CDR1 is LGHDT and CDR2 is YNNKEL (reference sequence). This CDR3 is 13 amino acids long.

The chain uses TRBV18 and TRBJ2-2; D gene ambiguous. Trimming took off 3 bases at V and 2 bases at J, with 4 bases between the two ends. There are 13 residues in the CDR3. Germline assignment: CDR1 KGHSH and CDR2 LQKENI. The CDR3 DNA reads TGTGCCAGCTCACCCGTTAACACCGGGGAGCTGTTTTTT. Protein: CASSPVNTGELFF.

This chain connects TRBV2 to TRBJ1-4, with 8 bases that match TRBD1. V shed 6 bases and J 0 bases; nucleotides not matched to a gene: 3. Germline V gene sequence: CDR1 SNHLY, CDR2 FYNNEI. The CDR3 extends over 15 amino acids. The CDR3 here is CASRATGATNEKLFF. DNA of the CDR3: TGTGCCAGCAGGGCGACAGGGGCAACTAATGAAAAACTGTTTTTT. The full variable domain, in which reference TRBV2 and TRBJ1-4 provide the parts outside the CDR3, is EPEVTQTPSHQVTQMGQEVILRCVPISNHLYFYWYRQILGQKVEFLVSFYNNEISEKSEIFDDQFSVERPDGSNFTLKIRSTKLEDSAMYFCASRATGATNEKLFFGSGTQLSVL.